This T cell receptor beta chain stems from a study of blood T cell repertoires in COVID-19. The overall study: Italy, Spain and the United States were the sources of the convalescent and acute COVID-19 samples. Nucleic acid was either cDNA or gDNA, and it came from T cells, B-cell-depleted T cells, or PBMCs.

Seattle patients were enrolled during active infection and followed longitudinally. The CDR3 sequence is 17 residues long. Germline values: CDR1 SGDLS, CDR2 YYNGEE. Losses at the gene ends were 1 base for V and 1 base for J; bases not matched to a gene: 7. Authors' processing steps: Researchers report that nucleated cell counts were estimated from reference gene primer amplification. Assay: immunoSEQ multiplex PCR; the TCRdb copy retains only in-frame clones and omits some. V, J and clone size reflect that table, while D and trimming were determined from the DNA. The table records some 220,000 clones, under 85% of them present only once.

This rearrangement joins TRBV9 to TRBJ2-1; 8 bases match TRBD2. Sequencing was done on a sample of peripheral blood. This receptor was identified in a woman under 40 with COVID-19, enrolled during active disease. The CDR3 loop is CASSVSAGGLSYNEQFF. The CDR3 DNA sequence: TGTGCCAGCAGCGTAAGCGCGGGAGGCCTGTCCTACAATGAGCAGTTCTTC. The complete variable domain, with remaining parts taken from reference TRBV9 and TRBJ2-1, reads DSGVTQTPKHLITATGQRVTLRCSPRSGDLSVYWYQQSLDQGLQFLIQYYNGEERAKGNILERFSAQQFPDLHSELNLSSLELGDSALYFCASSVSAGGLSYNEQFFGPGTRLTVL.